One sample yielded the 6 T cell receptor beta chains listed below, sequenced in a study of cytomegalovirus exposure and HLA in healthy donors. PCR was performed using 60 Vbeta and 13 Jbeta primers. Profiled with immunoSEQ multiplex PCR; TCRdb holds only in-frame clones, not every one. The data contain about 98,000 clones, about 81% of them singletons. Source material: PBMCs. These receptors came from a man in his forties in good health and CMV-seronegative.

This clone was picked up a small number of times. V and J are TRBV4-3 and TRBJ1-1, with D tentatively TRBD1 (6 bases). V was pared by 2 bases and J by 4 bases, with 11 bases between. CDR1 and CDR2 from the germline V gene are LGHNA and YSLEER. The CDR3 length is 14 residues. The DNA of the CDR3 is TGCGCCAGCAGCCAAAAACAGGGTTTCACTGAAGCTTTCTTT. Protein sequence: CASSQKQGFTEAFF.

The genes are TRBV5-1 and TRBJ2-1, with 9 bases fitting TRBD1. CDR3 length: 17 amino acids. CDR1 and CDR2 from the germline V gene are SGHRS and YFSETQ. After removal of 0 bases from V and 8 bases from J, the junction contained 12 bases not matched to a gene. The CDR3 loop is CASSLVSGTGRGDEQFF. For the CDR3, the DNA is TGCGCCAGCAGCTTGGTTTCTGGGACAGGGAGAGGCGATGAGCAGTTCTTC.

The J gene is TRBJ2-2, the V gene TRBV4-1, with 10 bases lining up with TRBD1. The CDR3 length is 17 residues. Trimming took 5 bases from V and 7 from J; bases not matched to a gene: 13. Germline V gives CDR1 MGHRA, CDR2 YSYEKL. The DNA for the CDR3 is TGCGCCAGCAGCGCCCGACAGGGGGCTCGACCAGACGGGGAGCTGTTTTTT. It specifies CASSARQGARPDGELFF.

This clone was seen only a few times. Written as DNA, the CDR3 is TGTGCCAGCAGAAAAGCCGGGACACCCTCTGGGGCCAACGTCCTGACTTTC. Translating gives CASRKAGTPSGANVLTF. The gene calls are TRBV27 and TRBJ2-6, with D possibly TRBD1 on 6 matching bases. CDR3 length: 17 amino acids. Germline V CDR1 and CDR2: MNHEY, SMNVEV (reference sequence). V lost 6 bases and J lost 0, with 15 bases in between.

The chain carries TRBV5-4 and TRBJ1-2, with 7 nucleotides matching TRBD1. Germline V gene lookup returns CDR1 SGHNT and CDR2 YYREEE (reference sequence). This CDR3 contains 15 residues. Unmatched junction bases numbered 6, after V lost 0 bases and J lost 4 bases. The CDR3 reads CASSLAGSGGYGYTF. The CDR3 DNA follows: TGTGCCAGCAGCTTGGCCGGTTCAGGGGGCTATGGCTACACCTTC.

The DNA of the CDR3 is TGTGCCAGCAGCCAAGAACCCGGGGTGAACACTGAAGCTTTCTTT. Its translation: CASSQEPGVNTEAFF. This chain connects TRBV4-2 to TRBJ1-1, with no clear D. The CDR3 is made up of 15 amino acids. CDR1 LGHNA and CDR2 YNFKEQ come from the germline V gene. V was trimmed by 0 bases and J by 0 bases, leaving 8 bases between them.